These 19 T cell receptor beta chains were all obtained from the same sample, sequenced in a study of CD8 T cells in Susac syndrome (dated by TCRdb to the late 2010s). Libraries were prepared through the immunoSEQ multiplex PCR assay. RNA was extracted with the RNeasy kit and 0.5 to 1 ug was reverse transcribed using random hexamers. The public reads were reprocessed in TCRdb via fastp at Q25 and MiXCR, keeping in-frame beta chains. Each entry is one CDR3 protein sequence, shown with its most common DNA and genes. The sample data list 90,000 to 150,000 distinct CDR3 sequences, and roughly 90% of these were observed just once. About 0.12% of the sample comes from the top ten. Sequenced input: CD8+ T cells from PBMCs. The receptors were sampled from a human donor in good health.

The V and J genes are TRBV29-1 and TRBJ1-2; 9 bases fit TRBD1. The CDR3 runs to 17 residues. The germline V gene encodes CDR1 SQVTM and CDR2 ANQGSEA. J gave up 2 bases and V 7 bases, and 17 bases lay outside the gene matches. The CDR3 reads CSAGTGTGRTPNYGYTF. CDR3 coding DNA: TGCAGCGCCGGGACCGGGACAGGGCGCACGCCAAACTATGGCTACACCTTC.

The genes are TRBV7-2 and TRBJ2-1; D ambiguous. Per the germline V gene, CDR1 is SGHTA and CDR2 is FQGNSA. Trimming stripped 2 bases from V and 8 bases from J, with 10 bases between. This CDR3 is built from 13 residues. CDR3 residues: CASSLRDGYEQFF. The CDR3, as DNA: TGTGCCAGCAGCTTAAGAGACGGCTATGAGCAGTTCTTC.

V gene TRBV6-1 combines with J gene TRBJ1-1; no clear D. Germline CDR1 is MNHNS and CDR2 is SASEGT. Trimming removed 7 bases at V and 2 bases at J, with 20 bases between. The CDR3 contains 16 residues. DNA for the CDR3: TGTGCCAGCAATACCCGCGTCCGGTCACCTAACACTGAAGCTTTCTTT. Amino acid sequence: CASNTRVRSPNTEAFF.

V and J are TRBV7-2 and TRBJ2-1; D is uncertain. Per germline, CDR1 SGHTA and CDR2 FQGNSA. The CDR3 is made up of 13 amino acids. V dropped 1 base and J dropped 5 bases, with 6 bases sitting between them. The CDR3 loop reads CASSLVMDNEQFF. CDR3 sequence (DNA): TGTGCCAGCAGCTTAGTGATGGACAATGAGCAGTTCTTC.

This clonotype turned up a few times. The genes are TRBV18 and TRBJ2-7, with TRBD2 matching over 8 bases. Germline V gives CDR1 KGHSH, CDR2 LQKENI. The CDR3 contains 15 residues. Trimming cost V 0 bases and J 4 bases; bases outside gene matches: 5. As DNA, the CDR3 is TGTGCCAGCTCACCACCGTCCGGCGGGGGGTACGAGCAGTACTTC. This sequence encodes CASSPPSGGGYEQYF.

The chain couples TRBV12-3 or TRBV12-4 to TRBJ1-3; a weak D match, TRBD1 (5 bases). V lost 6 bases to trimming and J lost 0 bases, with 15 bases between them. This CDR3 contains 16 residues. The CDR3 coding sequence is TGTGCCAGCAGCCCATACGACAGAAGCTCTGGAAACACCATATATTTT. This sequence encodes CASSPYDRSSGNTIYF.

This chain joins TRBV6-5 and TRBJ2-1; possible D gene TRBD1, 7 bases. Trimming pared 7 bases from V and 9 bases from J, leaving 16 bases between. Germline V gene lookup returns CDR1 MNHEY and CDR2 SVGAGI. The CDR3 sequence is 13 residues long. In DNA form, the CDR3 reads TGTGCCAGCACCCCCGGAGGGGGCAGTGAGCAGTTCTTC. Amino acid sequence: CASTPGGGSEQFF.

The genes are TRBV10-2 and TRBJ2-1; D is unclear. The CDR3 runs 12 residues. Germline CDR1 WSHSY, CDR2 SAAADI. V lost 3 bases to trimming and J lost 15 bases, with 15 bases between them. The CDR3 DNA reads as TGCGCCAGCAGTGAACGTAGTTTAACCCCGTTCTTC. This translates into CASSERSLTPFF.

The V and J genes are TRBV12-3 or TRBV12-4 and TRBJ1-1; 8 bases align to TRBD1. This CDR3 contains 14 residues. V trimming: 6 bases; J trimming: 1 base; junction bases outside the gene matches: 4. The CDR3 coding sequence is TGTGCCAGCAGGATACAGGGGGGGAACACTGAAGCTTTCTTT. It yields the protein CASRIQGGNTEAFF.

This chain joins TRBV19 and TRBJ1-4, with D unresolved. V was trimmed by 3 bases and J by 4 bases, leaving 9 bases between them. The CDR3 covers 14 residues. Germline V gene lookup returns CDR1 LNHDA and CDR2 SQIVND (reference sequence). CDR3 amino acids: CASSINSLNEKLFF. The CDR3 bases are TGTGCCAGTAGTATTAACAGCCTTAATGAAAAACTGTTTTTT.

The chain recombines TRBV14 with TRBJ2-3, with 9 bases matching TRBD2. The CDR3 runs 15 residues. The junction had 3 bases not matched to a gene; V was cut back by 2 bases and J by 3 bases. Germline V gene data show CDR1 as SGHDN and CDR2 as FVKESK. CDR3 DNA sequence: TGTGCCAGCAGCCAAACTAGCGGGCGGACAGATACGCAGTATTTT. It specifies CASSQTSGRTDTQYF.

This chain connects TRBV6-2 or TRBV6-3 to TRBJ2-6; TRBD1 aligns across 7 bases. V shed 4 bases and J 1 base; nucleotides not matched to a gene: 22. The germline V gene encodes CDR1 MNHEY and CDR2 SVGEGT. This CDR3 region has 22 residues. The CDR3 DNA sequence: TGTGCCAGCAGTTTACTAGTAGGGACAGCGGAAAGATACCCGTCTGGGGCCAACGTCCTGACTTTC. This translates into CASSLLVGTAERYPSGANVLTF.

The chain has TRBV13 and TRBJ2-7; TRBD1 agrees at 9 bases. V lost 0 bases and J lost 0; bases outside the gene matches: 12. CDR1 PRHDT and CDR2 FYEKMQ come from the germline V gene (reference sequence). The CDR3 loop spans 19 amino acids. The CDR3 reads CASSLGGQGMLGSSYEQYF. Here the CDR3 DNA reads TGTGCCAGCAGCTTAGGGGGACAGGGCATGCTGGGGAGCTCCTACGAGCAGTACTTC.

This rearrangement joins TRBV15 to TRBJ1-2; D gene ambiguous. V was trimmed by 3 bases and J by 2 bases, leaving 13 bases between them. Germline V CDR1 and CDR2: LNHNV, YYDKDF (reference sequence). This CDR3 spans 15 amino acids. This chain's CDR3 is CATSRNVGENYGYTF. The CDR3 DNA reads as TGTGCCACCAGCAGGAATGTGGGCGAGAACTATGGCTACACCTTC.

This chain joins TRBV6-2 or TRBV6-3 and TRBJ2-3, with D perhaps TRBD1 (6 bases). Per the germline V gene, CDR1 is MNHEY and CDR2 is SVGEGT. CDR3 size: 13 residues. Trimming took off 10 bases at V and 4 bases at J, with 15 bases between the two ends. CDR3 sequence (DNA): TGTGCCACCCGAACAGGGTTCCCAGATACGCAGTATTTT. Translating gives CATRTGFPDTQYF.

The rearrangement links TRBV19 to TRBJ2-3, with D perhaps matching TRBD1 or TRBD2 (5 bases each). Germline values: CDR1 LNHDA, CDR2 SQIVND (reference sequence). With 3 bases removed from V and 0 bases from J, the gap between germline ends came to 16 bases. This CDR3 spans 17 amino acids. The CDR3 DNA reads as TGTGCCAGTAGTATGACCGGGGACGGGCGAAGCACAGATACGCAGTATTTT. Translating it yields CASSMTGDGRSTDTQYF.

The CDR3: CASSYPSTATGGYTF. CDR3 DNA: TGTGCCAGCAGTTACCCATCTACCGCGACAGGAGGCTACACCTTC. The chain carries TRBV6-6 and TRBJ1-2; D might be TRBD1 (6 bases). V gave up 2 bases and J gave up 8 bases, with 18 bases separating them. CDR1 is MNHNY, CDR2 SVGAGI, per germline (reference sequence). CDR3 length: 15 amino acids.

The chain has TRBV20-1 and TRBJ2-3, with 13 bases matching TRBD2. V dropped 5 bases and J dropped 4; count of bases not matched to a gene: 12. CDR1 and CDR2 from the germline V gene are DFQATT and SNEGSKA (reference sequence). The CDR3 runs to 17 residues. CDR3 protein: CSAVTSGRRFRADTQYF. In DNA, the CDR3 is TGCAGTGCTGTGACTAGCGGGAGGAGGTTCAGAGCAGATACGCAGTATTTT.

The chain carries TRBV19 and TRBJ1-2; no clear D. V shed 5 bases and J shed 4 bases, with 14 bases lying between them. CDR1 and CDR2 (germline): LNHDA, SQIVND (reference sequence). This CDR3 is 14 amino acids long. This CDR3 is CASSDRRDAYGYTF. The CDR3 nucleotides are TGTGCCAGTAGTGATCGGCGGGATGCCTATGGCTACACCTTC.